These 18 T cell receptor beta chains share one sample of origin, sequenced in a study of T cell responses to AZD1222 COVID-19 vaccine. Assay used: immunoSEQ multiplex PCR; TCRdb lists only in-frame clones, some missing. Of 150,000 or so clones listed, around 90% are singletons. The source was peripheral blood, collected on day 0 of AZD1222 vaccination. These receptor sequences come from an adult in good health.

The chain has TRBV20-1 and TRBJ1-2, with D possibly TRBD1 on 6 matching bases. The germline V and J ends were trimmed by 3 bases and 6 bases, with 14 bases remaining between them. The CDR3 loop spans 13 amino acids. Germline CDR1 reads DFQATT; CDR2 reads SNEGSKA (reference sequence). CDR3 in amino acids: CSASQGQGHGYTF. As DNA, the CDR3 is TGCAGTGCTAGTCAGGGGCAGGGTCATGGCTACACCTTC.

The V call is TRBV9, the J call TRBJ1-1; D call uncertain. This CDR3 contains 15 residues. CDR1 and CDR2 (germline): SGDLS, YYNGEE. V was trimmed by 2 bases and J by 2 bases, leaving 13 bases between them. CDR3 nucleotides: TGTGCCAGCAGCGTCGCACCAAAGAGTAACACTGAAGCTTTCTTT. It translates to CASSVAPKSNTEAFF. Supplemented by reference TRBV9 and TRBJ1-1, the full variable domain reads DSGVTQTPKHLITATGQRVTLRCSPRSGDLSVYWYQQSLDQGLQFLIQYYNGEERAKGNILERFSAQQFPDLHSELNLSSLELGDSALYFCASSVAPKSNTEAFFGQGTRLTVV.

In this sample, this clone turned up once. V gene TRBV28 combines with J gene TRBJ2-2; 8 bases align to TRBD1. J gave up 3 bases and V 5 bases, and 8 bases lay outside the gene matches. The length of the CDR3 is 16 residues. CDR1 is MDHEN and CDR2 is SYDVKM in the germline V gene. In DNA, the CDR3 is TGTGCCAGCAGTCCCCCAGGGGGCGCGGACACCGGGGAGCTGTTTTTT. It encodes CASSPPGGADTGELFF. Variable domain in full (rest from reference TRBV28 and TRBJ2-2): DVKVTQSSRYLVKRTGEKVFLECVQDMDHENMFWYRQDPGLGLRLIYFSYDVKMKEKGDIPEGYSVSREKKERFSLILESASTNQTSMYLCASSPPGGADTGELFFGEGSRLTVL.

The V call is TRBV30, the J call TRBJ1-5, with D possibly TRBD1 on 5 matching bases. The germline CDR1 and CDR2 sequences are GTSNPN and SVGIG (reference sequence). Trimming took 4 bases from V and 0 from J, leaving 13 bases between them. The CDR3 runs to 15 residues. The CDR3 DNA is TGTGCCTGGAATAGGGGATTAAGTAGCAATCAGCCCCAGCATTTT. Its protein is CAWNRGLSSNQPQHF.

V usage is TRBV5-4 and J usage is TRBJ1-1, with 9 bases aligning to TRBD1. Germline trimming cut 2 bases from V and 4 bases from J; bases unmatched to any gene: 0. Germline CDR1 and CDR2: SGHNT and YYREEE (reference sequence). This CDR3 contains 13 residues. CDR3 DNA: TGTGCCAGCAGCTTACAGGGGGCCACTGAAGCTTTCTTT. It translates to CASSLQGATEAFF.

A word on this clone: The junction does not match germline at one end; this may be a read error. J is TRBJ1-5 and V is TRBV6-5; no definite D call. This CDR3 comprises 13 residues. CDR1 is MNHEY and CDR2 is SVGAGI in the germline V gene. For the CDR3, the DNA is TGTGCCAGCAGTGACTCTAGCAATCAGCCCCAGCATTTT. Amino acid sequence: CASSDSSNQPQHF.

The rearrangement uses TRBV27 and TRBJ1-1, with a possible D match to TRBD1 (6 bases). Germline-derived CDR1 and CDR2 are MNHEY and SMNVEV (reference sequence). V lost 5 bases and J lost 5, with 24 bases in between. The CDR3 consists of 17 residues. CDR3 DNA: TGTGCCAGCAGTCAATTGGGGGCTGGGGGGCCTTTTACTGAAGCTTTCTTT. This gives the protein CASSQLGAGGPFTEAFF.

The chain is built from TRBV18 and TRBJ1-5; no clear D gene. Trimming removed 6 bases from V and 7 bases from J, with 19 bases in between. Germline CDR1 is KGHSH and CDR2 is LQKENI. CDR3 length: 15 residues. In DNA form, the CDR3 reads TGTGCCAGCTCCCCGACTCGAGGGCTCGGACAGCCCCAGCATTTT. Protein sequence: CASSPTRGLGQPQHF.

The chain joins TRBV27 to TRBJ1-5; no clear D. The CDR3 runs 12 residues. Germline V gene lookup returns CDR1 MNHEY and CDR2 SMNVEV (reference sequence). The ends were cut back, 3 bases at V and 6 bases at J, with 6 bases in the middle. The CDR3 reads CASSFRGQPQHF. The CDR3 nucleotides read TGTGCCAGCAGTTTTCGAGGTCAGCCCCAGCATTTT.

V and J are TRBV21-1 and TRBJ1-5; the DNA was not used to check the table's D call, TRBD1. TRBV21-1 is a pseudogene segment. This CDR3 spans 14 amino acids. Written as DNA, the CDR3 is TGTGCCAGCAGTAGGGGATATAGCAATCAGCCCCAGCATTTT. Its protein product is CASSRGYSNQPQHF.

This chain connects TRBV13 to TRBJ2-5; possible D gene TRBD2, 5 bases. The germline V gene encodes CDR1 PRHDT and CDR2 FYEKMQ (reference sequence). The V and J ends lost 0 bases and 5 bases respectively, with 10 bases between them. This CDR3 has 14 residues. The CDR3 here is CASSLGGRVETQYF. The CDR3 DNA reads TGTGCCAGCAGCTTAGGCGGGCGGGTTGAGACCCAGTACTTC. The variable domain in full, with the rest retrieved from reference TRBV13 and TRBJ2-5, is AAGVIQSPRHLIKEKRETATLKCYPIPRHDTVYWYQQGPGQDPQFLISFYEKMQSDKGSIPDRFSAQQFSDYHSELNMSSLELGDSALYFCASSLGGRVETQYFGPGTRLLVL.

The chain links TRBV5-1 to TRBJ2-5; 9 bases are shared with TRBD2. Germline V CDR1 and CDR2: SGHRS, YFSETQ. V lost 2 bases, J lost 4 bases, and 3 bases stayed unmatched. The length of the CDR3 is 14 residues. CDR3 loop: CASSFKLAGETQYF. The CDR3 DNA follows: TGCGCCAGCAGCTTTAAACTAGCGGGAGAGACCCAGTACTTC.

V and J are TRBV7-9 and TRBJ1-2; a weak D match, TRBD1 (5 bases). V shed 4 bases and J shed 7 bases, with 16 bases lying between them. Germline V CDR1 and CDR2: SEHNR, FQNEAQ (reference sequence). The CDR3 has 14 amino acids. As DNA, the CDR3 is TGTGCCAGCAGCTCTACGGGGGGTGGGTCTGGCTACACCTTC. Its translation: CASSSTGGGSGYTF.

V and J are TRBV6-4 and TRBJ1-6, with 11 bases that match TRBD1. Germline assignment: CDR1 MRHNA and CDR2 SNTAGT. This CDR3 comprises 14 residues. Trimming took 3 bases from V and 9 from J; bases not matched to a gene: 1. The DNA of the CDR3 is TGTGCCAGCAGTGAAGGGACAGGGGGTTCACCCCTCCACTTT. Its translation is CASSEGTGGSPLHF.

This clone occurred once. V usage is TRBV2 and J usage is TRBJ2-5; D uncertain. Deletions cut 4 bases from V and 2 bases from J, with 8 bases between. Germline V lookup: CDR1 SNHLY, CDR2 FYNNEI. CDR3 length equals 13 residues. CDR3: CASSGRRQETQYF. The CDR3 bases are TGTGCCAGCAGTGGACGACGACAAGAGACCCAGTACTTC.

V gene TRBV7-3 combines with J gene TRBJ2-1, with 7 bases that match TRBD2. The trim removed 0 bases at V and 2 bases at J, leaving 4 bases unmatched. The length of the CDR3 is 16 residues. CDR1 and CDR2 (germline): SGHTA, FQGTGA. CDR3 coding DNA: TGTGCCAGCAGCTTAACCCTAGCGGCCACCTACAATGAGCAGTTCTTC. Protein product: CASSLTLAATYNEQFF.

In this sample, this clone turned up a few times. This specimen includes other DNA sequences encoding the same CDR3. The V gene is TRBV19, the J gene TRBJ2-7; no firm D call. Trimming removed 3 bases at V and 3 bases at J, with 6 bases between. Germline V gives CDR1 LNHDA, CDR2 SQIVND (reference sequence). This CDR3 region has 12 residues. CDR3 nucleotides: TGTGCCAGTAGTATTGGCGGCTACGAGCAGTACTTC. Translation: CASSIGGYEQYF.

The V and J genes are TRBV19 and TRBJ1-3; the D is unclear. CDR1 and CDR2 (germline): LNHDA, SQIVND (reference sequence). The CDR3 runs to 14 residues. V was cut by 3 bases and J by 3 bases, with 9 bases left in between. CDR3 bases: TGTGCCAGTAGTATTAATGGGGTTGGAAACACCATATATTTT. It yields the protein CASSINGVGNTIYF.